This T cell receptor (beta chain) was recorded in a study of blood T cell repertoires in COVID-19 (TCRdb year 2020). Context from the whole study: Collaborator samples came from the United States, Italy and Spain and covered acute and convalescent phases of COVID-19. Samples came from the ongoing ImmuneRACE study (first 160 participants) plus 1,254 subjects from 6 global collaborators. Where available, HLA class I and class II types were obtained from metadata supplied by the sample provider rather than from assay-based typing. The material from the prospective study consisted of cDNA or gDNA derived from T cells, B-cell-depleted T cells, or PBMCs. The dataset comprised deeply sampled blood TCRbeta repertoires from subjects exposed to, actively infected with, or recovered from COVID-19. The repertoires were released in a freely available public database meant as a resource for research on the immune response to SARS-CoV-2. Sample metadata almost always included a de-identified subject ID, COVID-19 status, age in years and sex.

After removal of 4 bases from V and 4 bases from J, the junction retains 9 bases not matched to a gene. CDR1 and CDR2, looked up from the germline V gene (reference sequence), are LGHDT and YNNKEL. The CDR3 goes from the cysteine to the phenylalanine over 16 residues. The read is trimmed to its CDR3 DNA, 48 bases read in frame from base 1. TCRbeta CDR3 regions were amplified from genomic DNA by means of the immunoSEQ Assay, a bias-controlled multiplex PCR. Regarding the original processing steps: The number of nucleated cells in each sample was estimated from the amplification of reference gene primers within the assay. Sequence reads were collapsed and filtered to measure the absolute abundance of every unique TCRbeta CDR3 rearrangement. For each sample, productive Simpson clonality was calculated by taking the square root of Simpson's diversity index across productive rearrangements. TCRdb carries this immuneACCESS record with in-frame sequences only. Its versions omit some clonotypes, under half of them owing to an unresolved V gene in the studies checked, with the rest unexplained. The V and J calls and clone size come from that table; D and trimming were worked out from the DNA. This sample lists about 200,000 clones; roughly 80% were detected once. The ten most abundant clones make up approximately 4.7% of the sample.

As for this clone: It lacks a known antigen. The record has no base qualities; no much larger clone is one base away.

Enrolling through a virtual design, the prospective study's participants ranged in age from roughly 18 to 90 years and lived across 20 to 25 United States geographic areas. To assign participants to cohorts, the prospective study relied on clinical history that participants themselves reported in a screening survey and a study questionnaire. In the prospective study, whole blood, serum and a nasopharyngeal or oropharyngeal swab were collected from each participant by mobile phlebotomists. Participants in the prospective study had the option to provide additional blood draws and questionnaires over a roughly two-month period. Before DNA extraction, blood samples from the prospective study were shipped at room temperature or frozen. Study-level results and caveats: Clinical and demographic metadata were provided uncurated, with the amount varying by source and participant.

The sequence is built from TRBV3-1 (or the pseudogene TRBV3-2) and TRBJ1-1; TRBD1 matches 10 bases in the middle. This clonotype was sampled from a woman aged 60-75 years with acute COVID-19. The sequenced sample was PBMCs or T cells enriched from blood (not recorded which). The CDR3 in this case is CASSRSGDRGPTEAFF. The nucleotide sequence is given as TGTGCCAGCAGCCGGAGCGGGGACAGGGGACCCACTGAAGCTTTCTTT.